These 25 T cell receptor beta chains were sequenced from one sample in a study of blood T cell repertoires in COVID-19. Generated by immunoSEQ multiplex PCR, the TCRdb table keeps only in-frame clones and is missing some. This table has 250,000 to 300,000 clones, nearly 90% appearing once. The source material was PBMCs or T cells enriched from blood (not recorded which). The receptors originated from a woman in her forties or fifties who had been exposed to COVID-19.

The chain couples TRBV5-1 to TRBJ1-2; no definite D call. Trimming left V 4 bases short and J 4 bases short, with 11 bases between. Germline V gene data show CDR1 as SGHRS and CDR2 as YFSETQ. The CDR3 is made up of 13 amino acids. CDR3 in DNA: TGCGCCAGCAGCGAGGAAAGTTCCTATGGCTACACCTTC. Translated, it gives CASSEESSYGYTF.

This clone showed up just a few times. This rearrangement joins TRBV4-1 to TRBJ1-2; 10 positions match TRBD1. The germline V gene encodes CDR1 MGHRA and CDR2 YSYEKL. CDR3 size: 16 residues. The ends lost 3 bases at V and 4 bases at J; junction bases unmatched: 8. The CDR3 protein is CASSQPRQGASYGYTF. CDR3 bases: TGCGCCAGCAGCCAGCCCAGACAGGGGGCCTCCTATGGCTACACCTTC.

V gene TRBV5-1 combines with J gene TRBJ1-2, with 9 bases fitting TRBD1. In germline, CDR1 is SGHRS, CDR2 YFSETQ. This CDR3 spans 14 amino acids. The V segment lost 4 bases and the J segment 2 bases; nucleotides outside the gene matches: 3. DNA of the CDR3: TGCGCCAGCAGCACCACAGGGGGCAACTATGGCTACACCTTC. The encoded protein is CASSTTGGNYGYTF. Variable domain in full (rest from reference TRBV5-1 and TRBJ1-2): KAGVTQTPRYLIKTRGQQVTLSCSPISGHRSVSWYQQTPGQGLQFLFEYFSETQRNKGNFPGRFSGRQFSNSRSEMNVSTLELGDSALYLCASSTTGGNYGYTFGSGTRLTVV.

V is TRBV7-9 and J is TRBJ2-7; 8 nucleotides agree with TRBD2. V lost 4 bases to trimming and J lost 0 bases; unmatched junction nucleotides: 11. This CDR3 comprises 17 residues. The germline CDR1 and CDR2 sequences are SEHNR and FQNEAQ (reference sequence). The CDR3 region is CASSSIRGAGGSYEQYF. In DNA, the CDR3 is TGTGCCAGCAGCTCCATCCGTGGGGCGGGGGGCTCCTACGAGCAGTACTTC.

This chain connects TRBV4-2 to TRBJ1-4, with 8 bases identical to TRBD1. With V trimmed by 4 bases and J by 2 bases, 6 bases remained unmatched. This CDR3 comprises 16 residues. Germline values: CDR1 LGHNA, CDR2 YNFKEQ. The CDR3 is CASSRPPGGTNEKLFF. The CDR3 bases are TGTGCCAGCAGCCGACCACCAGGGGGCACTAATGAAAAACTGTTTTTT.

The V gene is TRBV19, the J gene TRBJ1-4; D may be TRBD1 (5 bases). The germline V and J ends were trimmed by 5 bases and 8 bases, with 15 bases remaining between them. The germline V gene has CDR1 LNHDA and CDR2 SQIVND (reference sequence). This CDR3 contains 14 residues. CDR3 DNA sequence: TGTGCCAGTAGTTCAGGGTGGGGAGGAGAAAAACTGTTTTTT. This translates into CASSSGWGGEKLFF. Filled out from reference TRBV19 and TRBJ1-4, the complete variable domain reads DGGITQSPKYLFRKEGQNVTLSCEQNLNHDAMYWYRQDPGQGLRLIYYSQIVNDFQKGDIAEGYSVSREKKESFPLTVTSAQKNPTAFYLCASSSGWGGEKLFFGSGTQLSVL.

The J gene is TRBJ1-5, the V gene TRBV28, with TRBD1 matching 9 bases. With 6 bases clipped from V and 5 bases from J, the junction kept 5 bases outside the gene matches. Germline CDR1 and CDR2: MDHEN and SYDVKM. CDR3 length: 14 residues. Here the CDR3 reads CASRGTGSHQPQHF. CDR3 nucleotides: TGTGCCAGCAGGGGGACAGGGAGTCATCAGCCCCAGCATTTT.

The chain employs TRBV7-9 and TRBJ2-5, with TRBD2 matching over 14 bases. The V and J ends lost 8 bases and 3 bases, in that order; junction bases with no gene match: 8. This CDR3 has 16 residues. Germline lookup yields CDR1 SEHNR and CDR2 FQNEAQ (reference sequence). CDR3 DNA sequence: TGTGCCAGCGCGACTAGCGGGGGGGGATCTGAAGAGACCCAGTACTTC. Its translation: CASATSGGGSEETQYF.

V usage is TRBV28 and J usage is TRBJ1-1; D is perhaps TRBD1 (6 bases). CDR3 size: 16 residues. The ends were cut back, 5 bases at V and 1 base at J, with 17 bases in the middle. Germline assignment: CDR1 MDHEN and CDR2 SYDVKM. Written as DNA, the CDR3 is TGTGCCAGCAGTCCCTCGAACAGGGTTAGGAACACTGAAGCTTTCTTT. Amino acids: CASSPSNRVRNTEAFF.

CDR3 sequence reads: CASSYRRGGGYTF. As DNA, the CDR3 is TGTGCCAGCAGTTACCGAAGGGGGGGTGGCTACACCTTC. This chain uses TRBV6-5 with TRBJ1-2; tentative D call: TRBD1 (6 bases). This CDR3 is built from 13 residues. The V end lost 2 bases, the J end lost 7 bases, and 11 bases lay between the germline ends. Looked up from germline, CDR1 is MNHEY and CDR2 is SVGAGI.

The chain employs TRBV19 and TRBJ1-2; 9 nucleotides line up with TRBD1. V lost 5 bases to trimming and J lost 0 bases; unmatched junction nucleotides: 16. CDR3 length: 19 residues. Germline V gene sequence: CDR1 LNHDA, CDR2 SQIVND (reference sequence). The CDR3 region is CASSPDRGERRPPNYGYTF. The CDR3 DNA reads TGTGCCAGTAGTCCAGACAGGGGGGAACGGCGGCCGCCTAACTATGGCTACACCTTC.

This rearrangement joins TRBV27 to TRBJ2-3; 12 nucleotides match TRBD2. The CDR3 covers 17 residues. V shed 4 bases and J 8 bases; nucleotides not matched to a gene: 13. In germline, CDR1 is MNHEY, CDR2 SMNVEV (reference sequence). DNA of the CDR3: TGTGCCAGCAGTTCCCGGACTAGCGGGGCCATGTCGGCTACGCAGTATTTT. Its protein product is CASSSRTSGAMSATQYF.

This rearrangement joins TRBV4-1 to TRBJ1-3, with 12 bases fitting TRBD1. V was clipped by 4 bases and J by 8 bases; unmatched bases: 6. The CDR3 has 15 residues. The germline V gene has CDR1 MGHRA and CDR2 YSYEKL. CDR3 loop: CASSRGQGARDTIYF. The CDR3, as DNA: TGCGCCAGCAGCCGGGGACAGGGGGCGCGGGACACCATATATTTT.

The gene calls are TRBV30 and TRBJ2-1; D perhaps matches TRBD2 (6 bases). The CDR3 totals 14 residues. Trimming stripped 3 bases from V and 13 bases from J, with 22 bases between. Per germline, CDR1 GTSNPN and CDR2 SVGIG (reference sequence). CDR3 loop: CAWSLGPGRISQFF. CDR3 nucleotide sequence: TGTGCCTGGAGCCTTGGACCAGGGAGGATCAGTCAGTTCTTC.

The chain is built from TRBV4-2 and TRBJ2-7, with D tentatively TRBD2 (6 bases). Germline values: CDR1 LGHNA, CDR2 YNFKEQ. Trimming left V 0 bases short and J 0 bases short, with 12 bases between. This CDR3 region has 16 residues. The chain's CDR3 is CASSQELAIFSYEQYF. The DNA for the CDR3 is TGTGCCAGCAGCCAAGAACTAGCCATCTTCTCCTACGAGCAGTACTTC.

The rearrangement links TRBV5-4 to TRBJ2-5; 10 nucleotides align to TRBD2. The length of the CDR3 is 17 residues. CDR1 and CDR2 from the germline V gene are SGHNT and YYREEE (reference sequence). V lost 1 base to trimming and J lost 5 bases; unmatched junction nucleotides: 11. The CDR3 here is CASSLLSGGNLGETQYF. The CDR3 nucleotides read TGTGCCAGCAGCTTGCTTAGCGGGGGGAACCTGGGGGAGACCCAGTACTTC.

This clone was seen just once. The chain uses TRBV6-1 and TRBJ1-5; D call uncertain. Trimming took 1 base from V and 4 from J, leaving 11 bases between them. The CDR3 sequence is 15 residues long. Germline V gene data show CDR1 as MNHNS and CDR2 as SASEGT. As DNA, the CDR3 is TGTGCCAGCAGTGAAGGTTCGTGGAGGAATCAGCCCCAGCATTTT. Translation gives CASSEGSWRNQPQHF.

This chain links TRBV11-2 with TRBJ1-1; TRBD1 agrees at 8 bases. The V gene end was trimmed by 5 bases and the J gene end by 4 bases; junction bases not matched to a gene: 6. The V gene's germline CDR1 is SGHAT and CDR2 FQNNGV. The CDR3 consists of 14 residues. The CDR3 DNA sequence: TGTGCCAGCAGCCGCAGGGGGCAACGCACTGAAGCTTTCTTT. Its protein is CASSRRGQRTEAFF.

This clone was detected only once. The genes are TRBV28 and TRBJ2-2; TRBD2 might be the D (5 bases). CDR1 and CDR2 (germline): MDHEN, SYDVKM. Between the trimmed V and J ends, which lost 5 bases and 1 base, there was a span of 5 bases. The CDR3 consists of 13 residues. The CDR3: CASSGGNTGELFF. CDR3 coding DNA: TGTGCCAGCAGTGGAGGGAACACCGGGGAGCTGTTTTTT.

The chain employs TRBV5-1 and TRBJ2-2; 7 positions agree with TRBD1. Germline CDR1 SGHRS, CDR2 YFSETQ. The trim removed 2 bases at V and 2 bases at J, leaving 3 bases unmatched. The CDR3 is 15 amino acids. The DNA of the CDR3 is TGCGCCAGCAGCTTCAAAGGGGGCAACACCGGGGAGCTGTTTTTT. This encodes CASSFKGGNTGELFF.

Only one count was recorded for this clone. The chain employs TRBV30 and TRBJ2-3, with 7 nucleotides matching TRBD1. The CDR3 length is 16 residues. V lost 5 bases, J lost 0 bases, and 11 bases stayed unmatched. CDR1 and CDR2 (germline): GTSNPN, SVGIG (reference sequence). CDR3 loop: CAWAPGTVTSTDTQYF. The CDR3 region has the DNA TGTGCCTGGGCCCCCGGGACAGTGACTAGCACAGATACGCAGTATTTT. The full variable domain, in which reference TRBV30 and TRBJ2-3 provide the parts outside the CDR3, is SQTIHQWPATLVQPVGSPLSLECTVEGTSNPNLYWYRQAAGRGLQLLFYSVGIGQISSEVPQNLSASRPQDRQFILSSKKLLLSDSGFYLCAWAPGTVTSTDTQYFGPGTRLTVL.

This chain joins TRBV19 and TRBJ1-6, with TRBD1 matching over 7 bases. This CDR3 region has 14 residues. The germline V gene has CDR1 LNHDA and CDR2 SQIVND (reference sequence). J gave up 5 bases and V 7 bases, and 5 bases lay outside the gene matches. CDR3 nucleotides: TGTGCCAGTACCTCAGGGGGTAATAATTCACCCCTCCACTTT. It encodes CASTSGGNNSPLHF.

The gene calls are TRBV19 and TRBJ2-1, with 11 bases identical to TRBD2. After removal of 3 bases from V and 5 bases from J, the junction contained 12 bases not matched to a gene. CDR1 is LNHDA, CDR2 SQIVND, per germline (reference sequence). CDR3 size: 18 residues. CDR3 DNA sequence: TGTGCCAGTAGTATGGGTGGAGTAGCGGGGGGGCGAAACAATGAGCAGTTCTTC. Protein product: CASSMGGVAGGRNNEQFF.

V gene TRBV28 combines with J gene TRBJ2-3; D is uncertain. The CDR3 loop spans 15 amino acids. From germline, CDR1 is MDHEN and CDR2 SYDVKM. V was clipped by 4 bases and J by 4 bases, with 15 bases between them. CDR3 region: CASSSSRVGADTQYF. Here the CDR3 DNA reads TGTGCCAGCAGTTCGTCCCGCGTCGGTGCAGATACGCAGTATTTT.

The rearrangement links TRBV19 to TRBJ2-1; 7 bases fit TRBD1. The CDR3 loop spans 16 amino acids. Germline values: CDR1 LNHDA, CDR2 SQIVND (reference sequence). Losses at the gene ends were 6 bases for V and 2 bases for J; bases not matched to a gene: 10. CDR3 DNA: TGTGCCAGTAGCAGAGGGGGCGCAGCCCCCTACAATGAGCAGTTCTTC. It specifies CASSRGGAAPYNEQFF.